Below are 10 T cell receptor beta chains sequenced from a single sample in a study of T cells in Graves' hyperthyroidism and ophthalmopathy (dated by TCRdb to about 2019). Libraries were constructed by multiplex PCR. TCRdb lists the instrument as Illumina HiSeq 2000. TCR beta CDR3 regions were amplified from RNA transcripts. A first-round RT-PCR of the TCR CDR3 used the HTBI primer set with the Qiagen OneStep RT-PCR kit. The public reads were reanalyzed by TCRdb: fastp trimming at Q25, MiXCR alignment, in-frame beta chains only. Rows merge per CDR3 protein into single entries with the most common DNA and genes. In all, the sample holds some 550,000 distinct CDR3 sequences, and about a sixth of those were seen once. Less than 3.5% of the sample is held by the ten biggest clonotypes. Sequenced input: blood. Receptors were obtained from a woman in her 40s with Graves' ophthalmopathy.

Ten or more counts support this clonotype. This chain connects TRBV2 to TRBJ1-2; D unresolved. Trimming cost V 8 bases and J 0 bases, with 16 bases left between them. Germline lookup yields CDR1 SNHLY and CDR2 FYNNEI. The CDR3 sequence is 15 residues long. The CDR3 nucleotides read TGTGCCAGCCTCCGGCCCGCCTTAGCTAACTATGGCTACACCTTC. The encoded protein is CASLRPALANYGYTF. The variable domain in full, with the rest retrieved from reference TRBV2 and TRBJ1-2, is EPEVTQTPSHQVTQMGQEVILRCVPISNHLYFYWYRQILGQKVEFLVSFYNNEISEKSEIFDDQFSVERPDGSNFTLKIRSTKLEDSAMYFCASLRPALANYGYTFGSGTRLTVV.

This clonotype was seen many times. The chain couples TRBV27 to TRBJ2-2; TRBD1 matches 9 bases. The CDR3 loop spans 14 amino acids. Germline values: CDR1 MNHEY, CDR2 SMNVEV (reference sequence). V shed 6 bases, J shed 7 bases, and the junction held 6 bases outside the gene matches. CDR3 residues: CASRPGQGFGELFF. In DNA form, the CDR3 reads TGTGCCAGCAGGCCGGGACAGGGTTTCGGGGAGCTGTTTTTT.

This clonotype was recorded many times. The chain combines TRBV27 with TRBJ1-1; TRBD1 matches at 7 bases. Looked up from germline, CDR1 is MNHEY and CDR2 is SMNVEV (reference sequence). The CDR3 runs 15 residues. Trimming took 6 bases from V and 4 from J; bases not matched to a gene: 11. Here the CDR3 reads CASRTYRQGGTEAFF. The CDR3 coding sequence is TGTGCCAGCAGAACTTACCGACAGGGCGGCACTGAAGCTTTCTTT.

In its sample, this clonotype was seen many times. The V gene is TRBV3-1, the J gene TRBJ2-1; D remains unclear. The CDR3 has 15 residues. V lost 0 bases and J 4 bases, leaving 10 bases between the germline ends. The V gene's germline CDR1 is LGHDT and CDR2 YNNKEL (reference sequence). DNA of the CDR3: TGTGCCAGCAGCCAAGATATCGGATTTTACAATGAGCAGTTCTTC. This sequence encodes CASSQDIGFYNEQFF.

This clonotype showed up many times. The gene calls are TRBV2 and TRBJ2-6; a possible D gene is TRBD2 (6 bases). The CDR3 contains 16 residues. The germline V gene has CDR1 SNHLY and CDR2 FYNNEI. V was shortened by 6 bases and J by 4 bases, with 16 bases between the two germline ends. The CDR3 DNA is TGTGCCAGCAGCCAGCTCCGGGGGAGAGGGGCCAACGTCCTGACTTTC. As protein: CASSQLRGRGANVLTF.

This clonotype was picked up many times. The J gene is TRBJ2-7, the V gene TRBV6-1; 9 positions agree with TRBD1. From germline, CDR1 is MNHNS and CDR2 SASEGT. The trim removed 2 bases at V and 2 bases at J, leaving 4 bases unmatched. This CDR3 has 15 residues. The CDR3 is CASSERGQGPYEQYF. The CDR3 region has the DNA TGTGCCAGCAGTGAACGAGGACAGGGGCCCTACGAGCAGTACTTC.

This clonotype was seen ten or more times. CDR3 region: CASTRTSGSYEQYF. The CDR3 region has the DNA TGTGCCAGCACCCGGACTAGCGGGAGTTACGAGCAGTACTTC. V is TRBV28 and J is TRBJ2-7; 13 positions agree with TRBD2. Germline CDR1 MDHEN, CDR2 SYDVKM. This CDR3 has 14 amino acids. V gave up 7 bases and J gave up 4 bases; unmatched junction bases: 4.

This clonotype showed up just once. The V and J genes are TRBV19 and TRBJ2-3, with D possibly TRBD1 on 5 matching bases. Per germline, CDR1 LNHDA and CDR2 SQIVND (reference sequence). V lost 7 bases to trimming and J lost 4 bases, with 12 bases between them. This CDR3 has 13 residues. CDR3: CASTVGHPDTQYF. As DNA, the CDR3 is TGTGCCAGTACTGTCGGACACCCAGATACGCAGTATTTT.

Note on this clonotype: This may be a read error, as it is one base from a much larger clone. Given the absence of the conserved phenylalanine or tryptophan at the CDR3 end, a read error is likely. The chain joins TRBV11-2 to TRBJ2-3; tentatively, D is TRBD1 (7 bases). The V end was cut by 3 bases, the J end by 3 bases, with 13 bases between. The CDR3 covers 15 residues. The germline V gene has CDR1 SGHAT and CDR2 FQNNGV. CDR3 DNA sequence: TGTGCCAGCAGCTTCGGAGGGGGCGGGACAGATACGCAGTATCTT. It translates to CASSFGGGGTDTQYL.

At least ten counts were recorded for this clonotype. The genes are TRBV5-5 and TRBJ2-1, with TRBD2 identical over 7 bases. Germline V gives CDR1 SGHKS, CDR2 YYEKEE (reference sequence). The CDR3 covers 14 residues. V lost 0 bases and J lost 10; bases outside the gene matches: 7. The CDR3 loop is CASSLAGTTMEQFF. The CDR3 coding sequence is TGTGCCAGCAGCTTGGCCGGGACTACGATGGAGCAGTTCTTC.